This T cell receptor (beta chain) is from a study of cytomegalovirus exposure and HLA in healthy donors. In germline, CDR1 is MNHNY, CDR2 SVGAGI (reference sequence). This CDR3 is 15 amino acids long. The V gene end was trimmed by 3 bases and the J gene end by 0 bases; junction bases not matched to a gene: 4. The study ran its PCR with 60 Vbeta and 13 Jbeta primers. Here immunoSEQ multiplex PCR was the method, and the copy in TCRdb shows in-frame clones only, minus some. The data hold some 120,000 clones, with 81% observed a single time. Sequenced: PBMCs. The chain employs TRBV6-6 and TRBJ2-7; TRBD1 matches at 8 bases. The receptor was isolated from a man aged 18 to 30 in good health and CMV-seropositive. This chain's CDR3 is CASSYLTGDSYEQYF. The CDR3 nucleotides are TGTGCCAGCAGTTATTTGACAGGGGACTCCTACGAGCAGTACTTC.